The clone carrying this TCR beta chain was picked up many times. Exclusions: uncontrolled infection, other autoimmune disease, pregnancy, lactation. Amplification yielded TCR beta CDR3 regions, with RNA transcripts as the source. A first-round RT-PCR of the TCR CDR3 used the HTBI primer set. From the multiplex PCR reads, TCRdb called clonotypes with MiXCR, one entry per CDR3 protein. Of about 620,000 distinct CDR3 sequences listed, 15% to 20% are singletons. The record originates from a study of T cells in Graves' hyperthyroidism and ophthalmopathy. V lost 6 bases and J lost 4, with 18 bases in between. This CDR3 is 15 amino acids long. Germline V gives CDR1 MNHNS, CDR2 SASEGT.

This clonotype originated in a woman aged 30 to 39 with Graves' hyperthyroidism. Sequencing was done on a sample of blood. The rearrangement links TRBV6-1 to TRBJ1-1; D not resolved. Written as DNA, the CDR3 is TGTGCCAGCAGAGCATCCTCAGGATTGGCCACTGAAGCTTTCTTT. Protein sequence: CASRASSGLATEAFF.